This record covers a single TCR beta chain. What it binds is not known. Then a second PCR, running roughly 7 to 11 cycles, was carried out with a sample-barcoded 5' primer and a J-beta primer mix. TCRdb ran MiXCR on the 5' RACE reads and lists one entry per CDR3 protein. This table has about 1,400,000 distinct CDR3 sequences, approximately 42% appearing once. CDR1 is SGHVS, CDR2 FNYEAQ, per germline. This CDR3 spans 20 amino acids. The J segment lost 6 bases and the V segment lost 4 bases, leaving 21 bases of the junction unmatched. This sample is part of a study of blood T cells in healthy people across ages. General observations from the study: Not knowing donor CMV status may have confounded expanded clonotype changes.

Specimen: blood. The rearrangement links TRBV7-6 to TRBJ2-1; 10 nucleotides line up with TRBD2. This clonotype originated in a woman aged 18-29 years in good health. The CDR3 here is CASSYPLNSGGFIGVNEQFF. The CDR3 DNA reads TGTGCCAGCAGCTACCCGTTAAATAGCGGGGGGTTCATCGGGGTCAATGAGCAGTTCTTC.